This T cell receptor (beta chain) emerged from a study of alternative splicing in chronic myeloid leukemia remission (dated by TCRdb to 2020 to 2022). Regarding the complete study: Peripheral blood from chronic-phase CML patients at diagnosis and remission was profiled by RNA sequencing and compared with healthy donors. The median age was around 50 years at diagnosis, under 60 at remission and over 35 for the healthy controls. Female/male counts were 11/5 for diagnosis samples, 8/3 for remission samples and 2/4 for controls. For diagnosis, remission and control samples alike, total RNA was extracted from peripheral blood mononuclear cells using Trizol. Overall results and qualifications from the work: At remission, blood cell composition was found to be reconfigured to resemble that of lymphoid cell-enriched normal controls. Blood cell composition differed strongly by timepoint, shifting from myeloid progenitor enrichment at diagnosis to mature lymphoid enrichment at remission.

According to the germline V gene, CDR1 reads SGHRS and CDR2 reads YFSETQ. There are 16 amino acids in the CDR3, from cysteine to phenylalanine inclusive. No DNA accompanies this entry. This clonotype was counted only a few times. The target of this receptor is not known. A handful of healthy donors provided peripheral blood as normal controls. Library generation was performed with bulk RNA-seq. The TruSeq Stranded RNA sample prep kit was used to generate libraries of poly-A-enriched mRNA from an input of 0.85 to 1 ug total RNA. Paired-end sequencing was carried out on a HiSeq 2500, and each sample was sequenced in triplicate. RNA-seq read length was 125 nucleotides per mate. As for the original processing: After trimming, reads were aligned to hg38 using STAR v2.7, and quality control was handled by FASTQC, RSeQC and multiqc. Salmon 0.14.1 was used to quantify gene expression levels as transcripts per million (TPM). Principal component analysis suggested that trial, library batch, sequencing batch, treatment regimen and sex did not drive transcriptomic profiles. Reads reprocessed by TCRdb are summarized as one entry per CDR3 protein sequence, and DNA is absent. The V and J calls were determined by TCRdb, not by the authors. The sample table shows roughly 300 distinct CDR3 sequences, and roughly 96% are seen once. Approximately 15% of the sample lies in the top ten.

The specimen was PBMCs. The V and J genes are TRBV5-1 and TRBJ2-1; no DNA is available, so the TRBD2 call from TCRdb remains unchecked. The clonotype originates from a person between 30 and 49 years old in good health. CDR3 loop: CASSLEAGLGGIEQFF.